This entry describes one TCR beta chain. This entry belongs to a study of blood T cell repertoires in COVID-19. Study-wide background: COVID-19 samples from acute and convalescent phases originated in the United States, Italy and Spain. The cDNA or gDNA used as material had been derived from T cells, B-cell-depleted T cells, or PBMCs.

Per the original methods: The authors estimated nucleated cell counts from reference gene primer amplification. Generated by immunoSEQ multiplex PCR, the TCRdb table keeps only in-frame clones and is missing some. That table gives V, J and clone size, and the DNA gave D and trimming. The sample has 150,000 or so clones, about 90% seen once. The sample was peripheral blood. This clonotype was obtained from a man aged 50 to 59 with acute or convalescent COVID-19.

The CDR3 region is CASRLTGPSTDTQYF. The CDR3 DNA is TGTGCCAGTAGGCTGACTGGCCCAAGCACAGATACGCAGTATTTT. V gene TRBV19 combines with J gene TRBJ2-3; D is unresolved. CDR1 LNHDA and CDR2 SQIVND come from the germline V gene (reference sequence). Trimming shortened V by 6 bases and J by 0 bases, and 13 bases separated the two germline ends. This CDR3 is built from 15 residues.